What follows is one T cell receptor beta chain and its context. Its antigen is unknown. Per-nucleotide qualities are absent, and no much larger clonotype sits a single base away. This sample's time point label indicates: about 28 days (+/-7) after the second vaccine dose. AZD1222 recipients whose second dose came at about 4 weeks and those whose second dose came at about 12 weeks were combined into one group, since spike-specific TCR depth and breadth did not differ between the two schedules. Vaccinee samples came from UK trials COV001 and COV002, including a single-blind randomized controlled phase 2/3 trial of AZD1222 (ChAdOx1 nCoV-19) in healthy adults. For TCRbeta chain sequencing, PBMC samples were collected from trial participants at day 0 and at day 28 after the second dose. The data were obtained in a study of T cell responses to AZD1222 COVID-19 vaccine (dated by TCRdb to 2020 to 2023). Some background on the complete study: TCR sequencing covered fewer than 250 trial participants: 200 to 210 given two doses of AZD1222 and around 25 given two doses of MenACWY control vaccine. Trial participants were enrolled by age into 18-55, 56-69 and 70-plus year subgroups, with about 150, 27 and 61 TCR-sequenced participants respectively.

Cut back by 1 base and 10 bases, the V and J ends lie 16 bases apart. From the cysteine through the phenylalanine, the CDR3 covers 15 amino acids. Only CDR3 DNA is held: 45 bases, read in frame from base 1. The CDR1 and CDR2 encoded by the germline V gene (reference sequence) are SEHNR and FQNEAQ. The CDR3 regions of human TCRbeta chains were subjected to immunosequencing. For the original study's pipeline: Repertoire TCRs were checked for matches against a reference library of SARS-CoV-2-specific TCRs that had been generated using the MIRA antigen-specificity platform. Breadth was defined as the fraction of unique TCRs that were SARS-CoV-2-associated. Depth was defined as the fraction of total T cells that were SARS-CoV-2-associated. Using the MIRA data, each spike-specific TCR was mapped to the spike region that the TCR reacts to and placed in a CD4 or CD8 class. Log10-transformed breadth and depth values were compared by one-way ANOVA with Sidak's multiple comparisons tests. Sourced from immuneACCESS, this table was stored by TCRdb with only in-frame sequences that have V and J called. A share of the clones is absent; for the studies checked, an unresolved V gene accounts for under half, and the remainder has no known explanation. That table is the source of V, J and clone size, and D and trimming were worked out from the DNA. The table for this sample lists 80,000 to 95,000 clones; about nine tenths of them were counted only once. About 7.1% of the sample rests with the top ten.

Study-level results and caveats: The whole spike protein was spanned by vaccine-associated CD4 TCRs, and dominant responses were seen in regions 160-218 and 743-854. A significant rise in spike-specific TCR breadth and depth was observed after two AZD1222 doses relative to day 0 and relative to MenACWY recipients. Reportedly, almost half of the unique spike-specific TCRs recognized epitopes lying outside the regions that are mutated in the B.1.351 and B.1.1.7 variants. Most participants were white British and females outnumbered males, and the authors suggested that clonal diversity may have been underestimated. Because no day 14 peak-response samples were available, repertoires were characterized only after the peak T cell response. Conclusions about previously exposed vaccinees are limited, since just 5 or 6 AZD1222 recipients were seropositive for SARS-CoV-2 at baseline. In the small 56-69-year group, the increase in depth fell short of significance, most likely because of low power.

The sequences come from peripheral blood, collected 28 days after the second AZD1222 dose. This receptor was identified in an adult who received the AZD1222 COVID-19 vaccine. The chain is made from TRBV7-9 and TRBJ1-4; no D gene is confidently identified. The CDR3 region has the sequence CASSLGSMSLGKLFF. At the DNA level, the sequence is TGTGCCAGCAGCTTAGGGTCCATGTCCCTGGGAAAACTGTTTTTT.